These 22 T cell receptor beta chains share one sample of origin, sequenced in a study of blood T cell repertoires in COVID-19. TCRdb keeps only in-frame clones here, not all; method: immunoSEQ multiplex PCR. This repertoire shows some 300,000 clones, roughly 87% found once; its top ten account for about 2%. Material for sequencing was peripheral blood. These receptors were taken from a man aged 18 to 29 with active or convalescent COVID-19.

This clone has just one count. This CDR3 is CASSDFRRREALKTQYF. The CDR3 DNA reads TGTGCCAGCAGTGACTTTAGAAGGCGGGAGGCGTTGAAGACCCAGTACTTC. The chain employs TRBV6-4 and TRBJ2-5, with TRBD2 matching 8 bases. CDR3 size: 17 residues. CDR1 is MRHNA and CDR2 is SNTAGT in the germline V gene. With 1 base clipped from V and 6 bases from J, the junction kept 13 bases outside the gene matches.

V and J are TRBV14 and TRBJ1-1; 9 positions agree with TRBD1. The CDR3 covers 20 residues. V trimming: 7 bases; J trimming: 0 bases; junction bases outside the gene matches: 21. CDR1 and CDR2 from the germline V gene are SGHDN and FVKESK. DNA of the CDR3: TGTGCCAGCAACTCCCTTAAAGGAGGAACAGGGGGCTCCTTGAACACTGAAGCTTTCTTT. Translation: CASNSLKGGTGGSLNTEAFF.

The V and J genes are TRBV7-9 and TRBJ1-2; 8 positions match TRBD1. V was clipped by 0 bases and J by 8 bases; unmatched bases: 8. The CDR3 consists of 15 residues. Germline CDR1 reads SEHNR; CDR2 reads FQNEAQ (reference sequence). The CDR3 coding sequence is TGTGCCAGCAGCTTAGCGACAGGGGCTTCTATGGGCTACACCTTC. Its translation: CASSLATGASMGYTF.

The CDR3 loop reads CASSRAGREQYF. CDR3 sequence (DNA): TGTGCCAGCAGCCGGGCAGGGCGCGAGCAGTACTTC. The chain has TRBV5-6 and TRBJ2-7, with D perhaps TRBD1 (5 bases). Germline V gene lookup returns CDR1 SGHDT and CDR2 YYEEEE. This CDR3 spans 12 amino acids. Trimming shortened V by 4 bases and J by 6 bases, and 11 bases separated the two germline ends.

This chain joins TRBV11-2 and TRBJ2-5; D possibly corresponds to TRBD1 (5 bases). V was cut by 7 bases and J by 2 bases, with 8 bases left in between. Germline V CDR1 and CDR2: SGHAT, FQNNGV. This CDR3 comprises 12 residues. The CDR3 DNA follows: TGTGCCAGCACACGACAGCAAGAGACCCAGTACTTC. This translates into CASTRQQETQYF.

The chain recombines TRBV27 with TRBJ2-7, with D possibly matching TRBD2 (5 bases). Trimming removed 9 bases at V and 1 base at J, with 13 bases between. Germline V gene sequence: CDR1 MNHEY, CDR2 SMNVEV (reference sequence). The CDR3 has 13 residues. DNA for the CDR3: TGTGCCAGTTCCTCGGGGAATTCCTACGAGCAGTACTTC. This translates into CASSSGNSYEQYF.

V and J are TRBV25-1 and TRBJ1-2; TRBD1 is a possible D gene (6 bases). In germline, CDR1 is MGHDK, CDR2 SYGVNS. Trimming took off 2 bases at V and 4 bases at J, with 11 bases between the two ends. This CDR3 spans 14 amino acids. CDR3 sequence reads: CASSERGSFYGYTF. The CDR3 bases are TGTGCCAGCAGTGAAAGGGGGAGCTTCTATGGCTACACCTTC.

The chain recombines TRBV28 with TRBJ2-1, with TRBD2 matching 7 bases. The CDR3 covers 17 residues. Germline V gene data show CDR1 as MDHEN and CDR2 as SYDVKM. J was trimmed by 4 bases and V by 4 bases; bases with no gene match: 13. CDR3 protein: CASSSTAGLRGYNEQFF. The CDR3 region has the DNA TGTGCCAGCAGTTCGACAGCGGGACTCCGGGGTTACAATGAGCAGTTCTTC.

The gene calls are TRBV15 and TRBJ2-7; 9 bases match TRBD2. The CDR3 totals 14 residues. V gave up 1 base and J gave up 4 bases; unmatched junction bases: 2. Germline CDR1 reads LNHNV; CDR2 reads YYDKDF (reference sequence). The CDR3 spells CATSRVLAGYEQYF. For the CDR3, the DNA is TGTGCCACCAGCAGAGTGCTAGCGGGGTACGAGCAGTACTTC.

The chain uses TRBV4-1 and TRBJ2-1, with 7 bases that match TRBD1. The V gene end was trimmed by 3 bases and the J gene end by 4 bases; junction bases not matched to a gene: 3. This CDR3 is built from 14 residues. Germline CDR1 is MGHRA and CDR2 is YSYEKL. The CDR3 nucleotides read TGCGCCAGCAGCCATTCAGGGGGATACAATGAGCAGTTCTTC. This sequence encodes CASSHSGGYNEQFF.

The chain recombines TRBV13 with TRBJ1-2; 8 bases are shared with TRBD1. The V gene's germline CDR1 is PRHDT and CDR2 FYEKMQ (reference sequence). V lost 0 bases to trimming and J lost 5 bases; unmatched junction nucleotides: 2. The CDR3 length is 14 residues. The CDR3 DNA follows: TGTGCCAGCAGCTTAGGGGGGACAGGTTATGGCTACACCTTC. It yields the protein CASSLGGTGYGYTF.

The chain combines TRBV20-1 with TRBJ2-1; TRBD2 aligns across 10 bases. From germline, CDR1 is DFQATT and CDR2 SNEGSKA (reference sequence). V shed 3 bases, J shed 8 bases, and the junction held 10 bases outside the gene matches. CDR3 length: 15 amino acids. The CDR3 sequence: CSASSASGSGYEQFF. In DNA form, the CDR3 reads TGCAGTGCTAGTTCGGCTAGCGGGAGCGGCTATGAGCAGTTCTTC.

In the case of this clone: The same CDR3 arises from other DNA sequences in this sample as well. The V and J genes are TRBV28 and TRBJ1-1; perhaps TRBD1 as D (5 bases). This CDR3 spans 14 amino acids. V lost 3 bases to trimming and J lost 1 base, with 9 bases between them. Germline V gene sequence: CDR1 MDHEN, CDR2 SYDVKM. The CDR3 nucleotides are TGTGCCAGCAGTTTCGGCAGGGCGAACACTGAAGCTTTCTTT. As protein: CASSFGRANTEAFF.

J is TRBJ2-3 and V is TRBV27, with 9 bases matching TRBD1. Unmatched junction bases numbered 11, after V lost 7 bases and J lost 3 bases. CDR3 size: 16 residues. The germline gives CDR1 MNHEY, CDR2 SMNVEV (reference sequence). CDR3 nucleotide sequence: TGTGCCAGCAAGGGGTCAGGACAGGGGATTACAGATACGCAGTATTTT. Amino acid sequence: CASKGSGQGITDTQYF.

The CDR3, as DNA: TGTGCCAGCTCACCCGAGCGTAATGAAAAACTGTTTTTT. This codes for CASSPERNEKLFF. The rearrangement joins TRBV3-1 (or the pseudogene TRBV3-2) to TRBJ1-4; no clear D. CDR1 and CDR2 from the germline V gene are LGHDT and YNNKEL (reference sequence). V dropped 8 bases and J dropped 4 bases, with 11 bases sitting between them. The CDR3 length is 13 residues.

The table lists this clone with a few counts. The chain uses TRBV28 and TRBJ2-7; D is uncertain. Trimming removed 6 bases at V and 7 bases at J, with 7 bases between. The CDR3 consists of 10 residues. Germline CDR1 MDHEN, CDR2 SYDVKM. CDR3 sequence reads: CASSAREQYF. In DNA, the CDR3 is TGTGCCAGCAGCGCCCGGGAGCAGTACTTC.

The chain links TRBV7-2 to TRBJ2-3, with TRBD1 identical over 9 bases. This CDR3 is 16 amino acids long. Germline lookup yields CDR1 SGHTA and CDR2 FQGNSA. J lost 3 bases, V lost 1 base, and 5 bases had no gene match. The CDR3 protein is CASSLDGTGRTDTQYF. CDR3 bases: TGTGCCAGCAGCTTAGATGGGACAGGGAGAACAGATACGCAGTATTTT. The whole variable domain, filled in from reference TRBV7-2 and TRBJ2-3, reads GAGVSQSPSNKVTEKGKDVELRCDPISGHTALYWYRQSLGQGLEFLIYFQGNSAPDKSGLPSDRFSAERTGGSVSTLTIQRTQQEDSAVYLCASSLDGTGRTDTQYFGPGTRLTVL.

The rearrangement joins TRBV13 to TRBJ2-5, with 10 bases matching TRBD2. V was pared by 5 bases and J by 1 base, with 7 bases of the junction left unmatched. The CDR3 totals 16 residues. Germline lookup yields CDR1 PRHDT and CDR2 FYEKMQ (reference sequence). This chain's CDR3 is CASSIAGTSAQETQYF. CDR3 DNA: TGTGCCAGCAGCATCGCCGGGACTAGCGCCCAAGAGACCCAGTACTTC.

CDR3 sequence (DNA): TGTGCCAGCAGTCCTCTTACAGGGGGTCGGGACGAGCAGTACTTC. Residues: CASSPLTGGRDEQYF. This chain links TRBV6-5 with TRBJ2-7, with 8 nucleotides matching TRBD1. The CDR3 runs to 15 residues. Unmatched junction bases numbered 11, after V lost 5 bases and J lost 5 bases. CDR1 and CDR2 from the germline V gene are MNHEY and SVGAGI.

The V call is TRBV19, the J call TRBJ2-7; D call uncertain. The CDR3 is 14 amino acids. From germline, CDR1 is LNHDA and CDR2 SQIVND (reference sequence). Trimming took 3 bases from V and 3 from J, leaving 12 bases between them. CDR3 sequence reads: CASSMYGENYEQYF. The CDR3 bases are TGTGCCAGTAGTATGTACGGAGAAAACTACGAGCAGTACTTC. The whole variable domain, filled in from reference TRBV19 and TRBJ2-7, reads DGGITQSPKYLFRKEGQNVTLSCEQNLNHDAMYWYRQDPGQGLRLIYYSQIVNDFQKGDIAEGYSVSREKKESFPLTVTSAQKNPTAFYLCASSMYGENYEQYFGPGTRLTVT.

The chain is built from TRBV3-1 (or the pseudogene TRBV3-2) and TRBJ1-1, with TRBD1 identical over 9 bases. CDR1 LGHDT and CDR2 YNNKEL come from the germline V gene (reference sequence). V lost 1 base to trimming and J lost 3 bases; unmatched junction nucleotides: 3. The CDR3 has 15 residues. The CDR3 region is CASSQGDRADTEAFF. CDR3 nucleotides: TGTGCCAGCAGCCAAGGGGACAGGGCAGACACTGAAGCTTTCTTT.

This clone came up once. The V and J genes are TRBV28 and TRBJ2-7, with 7 nucleotides matching TRBD1. The CDR3 has 14 amino acids. From germline, CDR1 is MDHEN and CDR2 SYDVKM. The ends lost 5 bases at V and 3 bases at J; junction bases unmatched: 7. CDR3 region: CASSTGQPGYEQYF. The CDR3 coding sequence is TGTGCCAGCAGTACGGGACAGCCGGGCTACGAGCAGTACTTC.